What follows are 31 T cell receptor beta chains derived from one specimen sequenced in a study of OX40 agonist ivuxolimab in advanced cancers. The repertoire was sequenced with immunoSEQ multiplex PCR; TCRdb's copy has only in-frame clones and lacks some. The sample yields about 35,000 clones, 84% seen once. The sequenced sample was CD4+ or CD8+ T cells sorted from blood, obtained in a trial of the OX40 agonist ivuxolimab. All receptors come from an adult with an advanced solid tumor such as melanoma, head and neck, liver or kidney cancer.

J is TRBJ2-3 and V is TRBV15; TRBD1 aligns across 9 bases. This CDR3 is built from 15 residues. Germline V lookup: CDR1 LNHNV, CDR2 YYDKDF (reference sequence). V was pared by 7 bases and J by 4 bases, with 9 bases of the junction left unmatched. The CDR3 is CATNTGQGGADTQYF. CDR3 sequence (DNA): TGTGCCACCAACACGGGACAGGGTGGTGCAGATACGCAGTATTTT.

This sequence joins TRBV27 and TRBJ2-7, with 10 bases lining up with TRBD1. V gave up 4 bases and J gave up 4 bases; unmatched junction bases: 7. The CDR3 runs 15 residues. CDR1 MNHEY and CDR2 SMNVEV come from the germline V gene (reference sequence). The CDR3 loop is CASSSPGQGRYEQYF. In nucleotides, the CDR3 is TGTGCCAGCAGTTCGCCGGGACAGGGGCGTTACGAGCAGTACTTC.

In this sample, this clone turned up once. The V call is TRBV7-3, the J call TRBJ2-6; D unclear. The CDR3 is 14 residues long. V gave up 1 base and J gave up 0 bases, with 1 base separating them. CDR1 is SGHTA and CDR2 is FQGTGA in the germline V gene. The CDR3 loop is CASSLNSGANVLTF. The CDR3 DNA follows: TGTGCCAGCAGCTTAAACTCTGGGGCCAACGTCCTGACTTTC. Full variable domain (rest looked up from reference TRBV7-3 and TRBJ2-6): GAGVSQTPSNKVTEKGKYVELRCDPISGHTALYWYRQSLGQGPEFLIYFQGTGAADDSGLPNDRFFAVRPEGSVSTLKIQRTERGDSAVYLCASSLNSGANVLTFGAGSRLTVL.

The rearrangement links TRBV19 to TRBJ1-1, with a weak D call TRBD1 (5 bases). This CDR3 region has 14 residues. Trimming removed 0 bases at V and 5 bases at J, with 10 bases between. CDR1 is LNHDA and CDR2 is SQIVND in the germline V gene (reference sequence). CDR3 DNA sequence: TGTGCCAGTAGTATAGATCCGCCAGGGACTGAAGCTTTCTTT. Translating it yields CASSIDPPGTEAFF.

This chain connects TRBV5-4 to TRBJ2-3; 8 bases agree with TRBD2. The CDR3 loop spans 18 amino acids. Germline values: CDR1 SGHNT, CDR2 YYREEE (reference sequence). V trimming: 2 bases; J trimming: 0 bases; junction bases outside the gene matches: 11. The CDR3 coding sequence is TGTGCCAGCAGCTTAAGAGTTACTAGCGGAAAGAGCACAGATACGCAGTATTTT. It yields the protein CASSLRVTSGKSTDTQYF.

The chain joins TRBV7-9 to TRBJ2-7, with D perhaps assigned TRBD1 or TRBD2 (5 bases each). Trimming left V 7 bases short and J 4 bases short, with 17 bases between. The CDR3 spans 14 residues. Germline CDR1 and CDR2: SEHNR and FQNEAQ (reference sequence). CDR3 sequence (DNA): TGTGCCAGCACCAATCAGCAGGGAGATTACGAGCAGTACTTC. This sequence encodes CASTNQQGDYEQYF.

The J gene is TRBJ1-2, the V gene TRBV30; a possible D gene is TRBD1 (5 bases). CDR3 length: 12 amino acids. Trimming took off 3 bases at V and 8 bases at J, with 13 bases between the two ends. Germline loops: CDR1 GTSNPN, CDR2 SVGIG (reference sequence). CDR3 bases: TGTGCCTGGAGGTGGGGGGGAGAGGGCTACACCTTC. Protein sequence: CAWRWGGEGYTF. Looking up the rest from reference TRBV30 and TRBJ1-2 gives the full variable domain: SQTIHQWPATLVQPVGSPLSLECTVEGTSNPNLYWYRQAAGRGLQLLFYSVGIGQISSEVPQNLSASRPQDRQFILSSKKLLLSDSGFYLCAWRWGGEGYTFGSGTRLTVV.

V usage is TRBV28 and J usage is TRBJ2-1; D is undetermined. The CDR3 spans 10 residues. Trimming pared 3 bases from V and 10 bases from J, leaving 4 bases between. Germline values: CDR1 MDHEN, CDR2 SYDVKM. The CDR3, as DNA: TGTGCCAGCAGTTTCCGGGAGCAGTTCTTC. This sequence encodes CASSFREQFF.

The CDR3, as DNA: TGTGCCAGCTCAGCTGGAGATCAGCCCCAGCATTTT. It codes for CASSAGDQPQHF. The rearrangement uses TRBV18 and TRBJ1-5, with D hard to call. Germline CDR1 reads KGHSH; CDR2 reads LQKENI. V was cut by 5 bases and J by 5 bases, with 7 bases left in between. The CDR3 contains 12 residues. Supplemented by reference TRBV18 and TRBJ1-5, the full variable domain reads NAGVMQNPRHLVRRRGQEARLRCSPMKGHSHVYWYRQLPEEGLKFMVYLQKENIIDESGMPKERFSAEFPKEGPSILRIQQVVRGDSAAYFCASSAGDQPQHFGDGTRLSIL.

The chain combines TRBV4-1 with TRBJ2-1; 14 nucleotides match TRBD2. This CDR3 is 15 amino acids long. The germline gives CDR1 MGHRA, CDR2 YSYEKL. Trimming took 6 bases from V and 6 from J; bases not matched to a gene: 4. Written as DNA, the CDR3 is TGCGCCAGCAGTTCGGGACTAGCGGGGGCCAATGAGCAGTTCTTC. It yields the protein CASSSGLAGANEQFF.

The chain couples TRBV15 to TRBJ2-7; D might be TRBD1 (5 bases). Germline V lookup: CDR1 LNHNV, CDR2 YYDKDF (reference sequence). Trimming took 0 bases from V and 1 from J, leaving 13 bases between them. The CDR3 covers 16 residues. The CDR3 sequence: CATSRDRVAGSYEQYF. CDR3 coding DNA: TGTGCCACCAGCAGAGATAGGGTCGCAGGGTCCTACGAGCAGTACTTC.

The chain carries TRBV30 and TRBJ2-6, with D unclear. The CDR3 is 13 residues long. The V gene lost 0 bases and the J gene lost 2 bases, with 2 bases spanning the gap. Germline CDR1 and CDR2: GTSNPN and SVGIG (reference sequence). CDR3 amino acids: CAWSVTGANVLTF. The CDR3 nucleotides read TGTGCCTGGAGTGTAACTGGGGCCAACGTCCTGACTTTC.

CDR3 nucleotide sequence: TGTGCCAGCAGCTTCGAGTGGACTGGAAACACCATATATTTT. This encodes CASSFEWTGNTIYF. This chain connects TRBV5-5 to TRBJ1-3; D is undetermined. The CDR3 totals 14 residues. Trimming cost V 2 bases and J 2 bases, with 8 bases left between them. Germline CDR1 SGHKS, CDR2 YYEKEE (reference sequence). Full variable domain (outside the CDR3, taken from reference TRBV5-5 and TRBJ1-3): DAGVTQSPTHLIKTRGQQVTLRCSPISGHKSVSWYQQVLGQGPQFIFQYYEKEERGRGNFPDRFSARQFPNYSSELNVNALLLGDSALYLCASSFEWTGNTIYFGEGSWLTVV.

V usage is TRBV19 and J usage is TRBJ1-4; 8 positions agree with TRBD1. CDR3 length: 16 amino acids. The J segment lost 0 bases and the V segment lost 7 bases, leaving 7 bases of the junction unmatched. Per the germline V gene, CDR1 is LNHDA and CDR2 is SQIVND (reference sequence). CDR3 DNA: TGTGCCAGTACCCTGGGACAGGCGGCAACTAATGAAAAACTGTTTTTT. Protein sequence: CASTLGQAATNEKLFF. Based on the CDR3 plus reference TRBV19 and TRBJ1-4, the full variable domain is DGGITQSPKYLFRKEGQNVTLSCEQNLNHDAMYWYRQDPGQGLRLIYYSQIVNDFQKGDIAEGYSVSREKKESFPLTVTSAQKNPTAFYLCASTLGQAATNEKLFFGSGTQLSVL.

The chain is built from TRBV6-6 and TRBJ2-7; TRBD2 aligns across 12 bases. CDR1 and CDR2 from the germline V gene are MNHNY and SVGAGI (reference sequence). The ends lost 4 bases at V and 2 bases at J; junction bases unmatched: 3. The CDR3 has 15 amino acids. The CDR3 here is CASSSGLAGPYEQYF. DNA of the CDR3: TGTGCCAGCAGTTCCGGACTAGCGGGGCCCTACGAGCAGTACTTC.

The CDR3 sequence: CASSPPWGRNTGELFF. DNA for the CDR3: TGTGCCAGCTCACCACCGTGGGGGAGGAACACCGGGGAGCTGTTTTTT. J is TRBJ2-2 and V is TRBV18; D may correspond to TRBD1 or TRBD2 (5 bases each). Germline CDR1 KGHSH, CDR2 LQKENI. V was cut by 0 bases and J by 1 base, with 9 bases left in between. The CDR3 covers 16 residues.

V and J are TRBV19 and TRBJ1-1; 10 nucleotides agree with TRBD1. Trimming cost V 4 bases and J 5 bases; bases outside gene matches: 16. Germline V gene data show CDR1 as LNHDA and CDR2 as SQIVND (reference sequence). This CDR3 has 18 amino acids. The CDR3 loop is CASSRLPGTGVSWTEAFF. CDR3 DNA: TGTGCCAGTAGTAGGCTACCCGGGACAGGGGTGAGTTGGACTGAAGCTTTCTTT. Looking up the rest from reference TRBV19 and TRBJ1-1 gives the full variable domain: DGGITQSPKYLFRKEGQNVTLSCEQNLNHDAMYWYRQDPGQGLRLIYYSQIVNDFQKGDIAEGYSVSREKKESFPLTVTSAQKNPTAFYLCASSRLPGTGVSWTEAFFGQGTRLTVV.

The chain recombines TRBV15 with TRBJ2-5; no clear D gene. This CDR3 comprises 13 residues. Trimming removed 3 bases at V and 3 bases at J, with 8 bases between. Germline V lookup: CDR1 LNHNV, CDR2 YYDKDF (reference sequence). CDR3 sequence: CATSSTGEETQYF. The CDR3, as DNA: TGTGCCACCAGCAGCACTGGAGAAGAGACCCAGTACTTC.

The genes are TRBV7-8 and TRBJ1-6, with a tentative D call TRBD1 (5 bases). CDR1 and CDR2 (germline): SGHVS, FQNEAQ. This CDR3 has 15 residues. Trimming shortened V by 3 bases and J by 4 bases, and 10 bases separated the two germline ends. The CDR3 DNA sequence: TGTGCCAGCAGCTTTCAGGGTCCATATAATTCACCCCTCCACTTT. This codes for CASSFQGPYNSPLHF.

The chain couples TRBV10-3 to TRBJ2-3, with D unclear. V gave up 4 bases and J gave up 2 bases, with 16 bases separating them. The CDR3 runs to 16 residues. Per the germline V gene, CDR1 is ENHRY and CDR2 is SYGVKD. This chain's CDR3 is CAISGRTWKDTDTQYF. CDR3 coding DNA: TGTGCCATCAGTGGCCGTACGTGGAAGGACACAGATACGCAGTATTTT.

The rearrangement joins TRBV29-1 to TRBJ1-1, with D possibly matching TRBD1 (5 bases). CDR1 is SQVTM and CDR2 is ANQGSEA in the germline V gene. This CDR3 has 13 amino acids. V lost 7 bases to trimming and J lost 0 bases, with 12 bases between them. This chain's CDR3 is CSAEGQLNTEAFF. The CDR3 DNA reads TGCAGCGCTGAGGGGCAGTTGAACACTGAAGCTTTCTTT.

This rearrangement joins TRBV5-1 to TRBJ2-3; TRBD2 aligns across 16 bases. In germline, CDR1 is SGHRS, CDR2 YFSETQ. This CDR3 is 20 amino acids long. V dropped 3 bases and J dropped 4; count of bases not matched to a gene: 14. CDR3 amino acids: CASSSQPTGTSGGGPDTQYF. In DNA form, the CDR3 reads TGCGCCAGCAGCTCCCAACCCACCGGGACTAGCGGGGGGGGACCAGATACGCAGTATTTT.

The chain carries TRBV4-2 and TRBJ2-1, with 11 bases that match TRBD2. This CDR3 comprises 16 residues. Unmatched junction bases numbered 6, after V lost 5 bases and J lost 3 bases. Germline V lookup: CDR1 LGHNA, CDR2 YNFKEQ. CDR3 sequence (DNA): TGTGCCAGCAGCACCAAGACTAGCGGGGTCTACAATGAGCAGTTCTTC. It encodes CASSTKTSGVYNEQFF.

The chain carries TRBV19 and TRBJ2-3; 14 bases match TRBD2. The V gene end was trimmed by 3 bases and the J gene end by 5 bases; junction bases not matched to a gene: 10. The CDR3 is 18 amino acids. Looked up from germline, CDR1 is LNHDA and CDR2 is SQIVND (reference sequence). This chain's CDR3 is CASSIHSGTSGSKDTQYF. CDR3 DNA: TGTGCCAGTAGTATTCATTCCGGGACTAGCGGGAGTAAAGATACGCAGTATTTT.

The chain employs TRBV5-1 and TRBJ2-7; 8 nucleotides line up with TRBD2. After removal of 3 bases from V and 2 bases from J, the junction contained 13 bases not matched to a gene. In germline, CDR1 is SGHRS, CDR2 YFSETQ. The CDR3 is 17 residues long. The chain's CDR3 is CASSSPRGEQAPYEQYF. In nucleotides, the CDR3 is TGCGCCAGCAGCTCCCCGCGGGGGGAACAGGCCCCCTACGAGCAGTACTTC.

This clone showed up just once. CDR3 loop: CTSRVPGANVLTF. As DNA, the CDR3 is TGTACCTCAAGGGTACCTGGGGCCAACGTCCTGACTTTC. The chain joins TRBV6-1 to TRBJ2-6; D is undetermined. CDR3 length: 13 amino acids. CDR1 and CDR2 (germline): MNHNS, SASEGT.

The chain uses TRBV19 and TRBJ2-3, with D perhaps matching TRBD1 (6 bases). V shed 4 bases and J shed 4 bases, with 18 bases lying between them. CDR1 is LNHDA, CDR2 SQIVND, per germline (reference sequence). The CDR3 length is 16 residues. The CDR3 sequence: CASSRALGAGADTQYF. Written as DNA, the CDR3 is TGTGCCAGTAGTAGGGCCTTGGGGGCGGGTGCAGATACGCAGTATTTT.

This clone is categorized as large. This chain joins TRBV19 and TRBJ2-3; 10 nucleotides agree with TRBD2. Germline CDR1 is LNHDA and CDR2 is SQIVND (reference sequence). V shed 3 bases, J shed 4 bases, and the junction held 13 bases outside the gene matches. This CDR3 region has 18 residues. Written as DNA, the CDR3 is TGTGCCAGTAGTATCGCGGCTAGCGGGAGAGGGTTCGCAGATACGCAGTATTTT. Translated: CASSIAASGRGFADTQYF. The full variable domain, rest sourced from reference TRBV19 and TRBJ2-3, is DGGITQSPKYLFRKEGQNVTLSCEQNLNHDAMYWYRQDPGQGLRLIYYSQIVNDFQKGDIAEGYSVSREKKESFPLTVTSAQKNPTAFYLCASSIAASGRGFADTQYFGPGTRLTVL.

A single count supports this clone. J is TRBJ2-5 and V is TRBV9, with 7 bases matching TRBD1. CDR3 length: 14 amino acids. Germline V gives CDR1 SGDLS, CDR2 YYNGEE. V shed 1 base, J shed 2 bases, and the junction held 2 bases outside the gene matches. The CDR3 is CASSVNRGQETQYF. CDR3 sequence (DNA): TGTGCCAGCAGCGTAAACAGGGGTCAAGAGACCCAGTACTTC.

V usage is TRBV4-1 and J usage is TRBJ2-7; D possibly corresponds to TRBD2 (5 bases). In germline, CDR1 is MGHRA, CDR2 YSYEKL. The V end was cut by 1 base, the J end by 2 bases, with 12 bases between. This CDR3 is built from 15 residues. The chain's CDR3 is CASSQGGGLAYEQYF. CDR3 sequence (DNA): TGCGCCAGCAGCCAAGGGGGTGGACTGGCCTACGAGCAGTACTTC.

This chain joins TRBV14 and TRBJ2-1, with D uncertain. This CDR3 spans 12 amino acids. Germline CDR1 is SGHDN and CDR2 is FVKESK. V lost 0 bases and J lost 9, with 6 bases in between. The CDR3: CASSQDGTEQFF. CDR3 coding DNA: TGTGCCAGCAGCCAAGATGGTACTGAGCAGTTCTTC.